These T cell receptor beta chains were read from a single sample in a study of T cell repertoires in cytomegalovirus infection. Via MiXCR, TCRdb re-called the reads, giving one row per CDR3 protein. The repertoire holds around 900,000 distinct CDR3 sequences, with roughly 31% as singletons. Which antigens these TCRs recognize remains unknown. The source material was cultured CD8+ T cells from PBMCs, sampled from culture after CMV antigen stimulation. These TCRs come from a human donor in good health (CMV status not recorded). Some clones in this sample may be carry-over from other donors' samples. The CDR3 runs from the conserved cysteine through the conserved F or W. D genes are given only for firm matches. Clone size is stated in some rows and not others, as once, few, many or a class when expanded.

TRBJ2-3 | TRBV2 | few | TRBD2 | TGTGCCAGCAGTGAAATCCTAGCGGGGTCCACAGATACGCAGTATTTT | CASSEILAGSTDTQYF
TRBJ1-5 | TRBV7-6 | many | - | TGTGCCAGCAGCCTACTGGCAGGAAATCAGCCCCAGCATTTT | CASSLLAGNQPQHF
TRBJ1-2 | TRBV10-3 | - | - | TGTGCCATCAGTCGACAGGATAGATATGGCTACACCTTC | CAISRQDRYGYTF
TRBJ1-4 | TRBV12-3/TRBV12-4 | once | - | TGTGCCAGCAGTTTAGCGCCAAGTAATGAAAAACTGTTTTTT | CASSLAPSNEKLFF
TRBJ2-4 | TRBV7-2 | many | - | TGTGCCAGCAGCTTAAATAGCCTACTAGCCAAAAACATTCAGTACTTC | CASSLNSLLAKNIQYF
TRBJ2-2 | TRBV5-4 | few | - | TGTGCCAGCAGCCGTGAGGGGGGCTGGACCGGGGAGCTGTTTTTT | CASSREGGWTGELFF
TRBJ2-1 | TRBV19 | - | - | TGTGCCAGCCATGAGCAGTTCTTC | CASHEQFF
TRBJ1-1 | TRBV27 | many | TRBD1 | TGTGCCAGCAGTGGTTACGCCGGGACAGGGAAAGCTGAAGCTTTCTTT | CASSGYAGTGKAEAFF
TRBJ2-7 | TRBV27 | few | - | TGTGCCAGCAGTTTATACGGCCCCGACTACGAGCAGTACTTC | CASSLYGPDYEQYF
TRBJ2-2 | TRBV19 | - | - | TGTGCCAGTAGGATCAGGGGGGTGAGCCTCGACGGGGAGCTGTTTTTT | CASRIRGVSLDGELFF
TRBJ1-2 | TRBV28 | - | - | TGTGCCAGCAGAGACAGGCGAGATGGCTACACCTTC | CASRDRRDGYTF
TRBJ2-1 | TRBV27 | - | - | TGTGCCAGCACCTTTCTTGGCCCTCAAGGTGGTGAGCAGTTCTTC | CASTFLGPQGGEQFF
TRBJ1-1 | TRBV4-1 | few | - | TGCGCCAGCAGCCAAGATGGGGCGGGAGGGAACACTGAAGCTTTCTTT | CASSQDGAGGNTEAFF
TRBJ2-4 | TRBV4-1 | once | - | TGCGCCAGCAGCCCCGGGACGACAGGTCATCTAGCCAAAAACATTCAGTACTTC | CASSPGTTGHLAKNIQYF
TRBJ1-2 | TRBV7-4 | - | TRBD1 | TGTGCCAGCAGCCAAGGGACAGGACAATATGGCTACACCTTC | CASSQGTGQYGYTF
TRBJ2-3 | TRBV9 | few | TRBD2 | TGTGCCAGCAGCGTTTCAGGACTAGCGGGGGCAGATACGCAGTATTTT | CASSVSGLAGADTQYF